This paragraph covers one TCR beta chain sequence. The entry originates in a study of OX40 agonist ivuxolimab in advanced cancers. The CDR3 is made up of 15 amino acids. The junction had 15 bases not matched to a gene; V was cut back by 6 bases and J by 9 bases. Germline-derived CDR1 and CDR2 are ENHRY and SYGVKD. Only in-frame clones appear in the TCRdb table, and some are missing; sequencing was by immunoSEQ multiplex PCR. The data show tens of thousands of clones, around 90% seen once. This receptor was identified in an adult with an advanced solid tumor such as melanoma, head and neck, liver or kidney cancer. Here the sequenced sample was CD4+ or CD8+ T cells sorted from blood, taken in a trial of the OX40 agonist ivuxolimab. The chain employs TRBV10-3 and TRBJ2-7; 9 bases agree with TRBD1. CDR3 sequence reads: CAIRNPGQGLRVQYF. The DNA of the CDR3 is TGTGCCATCAGGAACCCGGGACAGGGCCTACGAGTGCAGTACTTC.